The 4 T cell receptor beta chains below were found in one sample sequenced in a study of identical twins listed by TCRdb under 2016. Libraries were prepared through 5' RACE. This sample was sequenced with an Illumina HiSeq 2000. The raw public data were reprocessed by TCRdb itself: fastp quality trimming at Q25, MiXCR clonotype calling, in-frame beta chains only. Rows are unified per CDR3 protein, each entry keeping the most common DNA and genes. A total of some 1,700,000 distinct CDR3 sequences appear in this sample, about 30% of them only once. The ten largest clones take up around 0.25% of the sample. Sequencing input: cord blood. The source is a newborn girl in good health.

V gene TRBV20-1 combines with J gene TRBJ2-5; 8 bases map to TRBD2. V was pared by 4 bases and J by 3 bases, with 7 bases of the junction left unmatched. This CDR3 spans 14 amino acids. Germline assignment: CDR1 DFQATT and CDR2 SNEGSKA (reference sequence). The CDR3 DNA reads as TGCAGTGCTAAGTCGGGGGGGCCGGAAGAGACCCAGTACTTC. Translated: CSAKSGGPEETQYF.

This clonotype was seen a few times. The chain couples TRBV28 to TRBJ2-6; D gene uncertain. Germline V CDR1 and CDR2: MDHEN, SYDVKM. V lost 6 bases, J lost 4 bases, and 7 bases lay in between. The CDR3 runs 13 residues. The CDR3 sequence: CASRSTGANVLTF. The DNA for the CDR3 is TGTGCCAGCAGATCGACAGGGGCCAACGTCCTGACTTTC.

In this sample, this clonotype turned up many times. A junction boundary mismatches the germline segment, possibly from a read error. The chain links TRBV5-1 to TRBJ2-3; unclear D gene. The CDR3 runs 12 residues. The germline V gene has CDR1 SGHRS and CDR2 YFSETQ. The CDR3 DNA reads TGTGCCAGCAGCCCAGGATTAGATACGCAGTATTTT. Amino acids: CASSPGLDTQYF.

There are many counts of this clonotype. CDR3 DNA sequence: TGCAGCGTTGAAGTACTTGGGGTTAACTATGGCTACACCTTC. It encodes CSVEVLGVNYGYTF. The chain employs TRBV29-1 and TRBJ1-2, with unresolved D. The CDR3 runs to 14 residues. Germline V lookup: CDR1 SQVTM, CDR2 ANQGSEA. V was shortened by 1 base and J by 1 base, with 10 bases between the two germline ends. The full variable domain, its missing parts supplied by reference TRBV29-1 and TRBJ1-2, is SAVISQKPSRDICQRGTSLTIQCQVDSQVTMMFWYRQQPGQSLTLIATANQGSEATYESGFVIDKFPISRPNLTFSTLTVSNMSPEDSSIYLCSVEVLGVNYGYTFGSGTRLTVV.